The 2 T cell receptor beta chains in this list originate from one sample, sequenced in a study of blood T cells in healthy people across ages. Primed by a sample-barcoded 5' primer and a J-beta primer mix, a second PCR proceeded for roughly 7 to 11 cycles. Using its own MiXCR run on the 5' RACE reads, TCRdb lists one record per CDR3 protein. The sample lists around 940,000 distinct CDR3 sequences, 45% to 60% seen once, with around a fifth in the top ten. Sequencing was carried out using blood. Receptors originate from a woman aged 60-75 years in good health.

The table lists this clonotype with a count of one. V is TRBV6-1 and J is TRBJ2-1, with TRBD2 as a possible D gene (6 bases). Trimming removed 6 bases at V and 10 bases at J, with 16 bases between. Germline V gene sequence: CDR1 MNHNS, CDR2 SASEGT. This CDR3 comprises 13 residues. The CDR3 reads CASSGGSWGEQFF. DNA of the CDR3: TGTGCCAGCAGCGGGGGTTCGTGGGGAGAGCAGTTCTTC.

The chain joins TRBV7-2 to TRBJ2-7; 7 nucleotides agree with TRBD2. Trimming cost V 5 bases and J 9 bases; bases outside gene matches: 13. Looked up from germline, CDR1 is SGHTA and CDR2 is FQGNSA. The CDR3 has 14 amino acids. Written as DNA, the CDR3 is TGTGCCAGCAGCCCGTCCTCCGGGACTAATGTGCAGTACTTC. As protein: CASSPSSGTNVQYF.